The clone carrying this T cell receptor beta chain was recorded many times. Its specificity is unknown. The data derive from a study of T cell repertoires in cytomegalovirus infection. Background on the study: Both a matching HLA type and CMV infection were indicated by public TCR beta signatures.

Study observations and caveats: There were carriers of CMV plus the relevant HLA, and cumulative public TCR beta family frequency identified them. In two of eight donors, the top clonotype was HLA-C-restricted CMV-specific.

A single record per CDR3 protein comes from TCRdb applying MiXCR to the reads. The data contain approximately 500,000 distinct CDR3 sequences, approximately 15% of them singletons. CDR1 MDHEN and CDR2 SYDVKM come from the germline V gene. CDR3 length: 16 residues. Trimming took 3 bases from V and 4 from J; bases not matched to a gene: 10. The sample comprised CD8+ T cells from PBMCs. The V and J genes are TRBV28 and TRBJ2-5; 8 bases fit TRBD2. The sequence derives from a human donor in good health (CMV status not recorded). Some clones in this sample may be carry-over from other donors' samples. The CDR3 reads CASSFAEAGVAETQYF. The DNA for the CDR3 is TGTGCCAGCAGTTTTGCCGAAGCGGGAGTCGCAGAGACCCAGTACTTC. Full variable domain (rest looked up from reference TRBV28 and TRBJ2-5): DVKVTQSSRYLVKRTGEKVFLECVQDMDHENMFWYRQDPGLGLRLIYFSYDVKMKEKGDIPEGYSVSREKKERFSLILESASTNQTSMYLCASSFAEAGVAETQYFGPGTRLLVL.